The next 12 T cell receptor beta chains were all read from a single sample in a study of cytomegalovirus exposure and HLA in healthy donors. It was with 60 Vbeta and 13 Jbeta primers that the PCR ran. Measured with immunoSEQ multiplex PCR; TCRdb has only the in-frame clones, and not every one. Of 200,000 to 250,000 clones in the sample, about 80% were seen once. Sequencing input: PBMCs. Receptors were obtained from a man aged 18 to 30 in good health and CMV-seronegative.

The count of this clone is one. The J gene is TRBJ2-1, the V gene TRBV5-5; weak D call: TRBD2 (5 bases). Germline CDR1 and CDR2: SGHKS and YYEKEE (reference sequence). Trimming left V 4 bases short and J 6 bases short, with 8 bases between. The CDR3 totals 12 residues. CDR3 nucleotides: TGTGCCAGCAGCCCTGCGGGCAATGAGCAGTTCTTC. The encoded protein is CASSPAGNEQFF.

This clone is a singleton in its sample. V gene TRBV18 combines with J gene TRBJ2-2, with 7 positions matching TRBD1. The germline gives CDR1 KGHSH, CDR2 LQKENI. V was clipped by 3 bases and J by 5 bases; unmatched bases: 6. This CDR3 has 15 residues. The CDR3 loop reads CASSPPGQTTGELFF. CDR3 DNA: TGTGCCAGCTCACCCCCGGGACAGACAACCGGGGAGCTGTTTTTT.

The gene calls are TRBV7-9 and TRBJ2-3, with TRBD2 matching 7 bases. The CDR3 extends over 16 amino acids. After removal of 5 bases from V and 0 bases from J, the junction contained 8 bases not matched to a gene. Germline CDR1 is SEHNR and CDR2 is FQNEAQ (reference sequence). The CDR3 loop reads CASSGWGGTSTDTQYF. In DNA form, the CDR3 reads TGTGCCAGCAGCGGGTGGGGGGGTACTAGCACAGATACGCAGTATTTT. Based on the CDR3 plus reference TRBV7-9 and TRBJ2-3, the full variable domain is DTGVSQNPRHKITKRGQNVTFRCDPISEHNRLYWYRQTLGQGPEFLTYFQNEAQLEKSRLLSDRFSAERPKGSFSTLEIQRTEQGDSAMYLCASSGWGGTSTDTQYFGPGTRLTVL.

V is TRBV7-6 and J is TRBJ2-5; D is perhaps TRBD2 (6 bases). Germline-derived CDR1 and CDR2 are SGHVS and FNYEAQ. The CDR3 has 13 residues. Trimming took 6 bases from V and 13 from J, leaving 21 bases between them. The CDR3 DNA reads TGTGCCAGCAGTTCATCACTAGCCCTTGAGCGGTACTTC. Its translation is CASSSSLALERYF.

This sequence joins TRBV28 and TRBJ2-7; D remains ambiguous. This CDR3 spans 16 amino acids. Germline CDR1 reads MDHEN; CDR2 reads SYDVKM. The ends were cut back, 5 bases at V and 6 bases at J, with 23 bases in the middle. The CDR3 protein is CASSPLGATDLGEQYF. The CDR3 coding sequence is TGTGCCAGCAGTCCTTTAGGAGCGACCGATTTGGGCGAGCAGTACTTC.

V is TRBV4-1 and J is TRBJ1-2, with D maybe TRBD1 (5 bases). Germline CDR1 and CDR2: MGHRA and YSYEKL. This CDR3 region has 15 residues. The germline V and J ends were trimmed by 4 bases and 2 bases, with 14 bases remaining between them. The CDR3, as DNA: TGCGCCAGCAGCCCTTCCACCAGGGAAAACTATGGCTACACCTTC. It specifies CASSPSTRENYGYTF.

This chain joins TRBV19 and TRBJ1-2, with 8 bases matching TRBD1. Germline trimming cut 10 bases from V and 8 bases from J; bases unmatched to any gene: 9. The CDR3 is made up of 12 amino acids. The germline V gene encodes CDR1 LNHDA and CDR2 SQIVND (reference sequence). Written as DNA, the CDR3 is TGTGCCACCTCCGGGACAGGAAGGGGCTACACCTTC. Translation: CATSGTGRGYTF.

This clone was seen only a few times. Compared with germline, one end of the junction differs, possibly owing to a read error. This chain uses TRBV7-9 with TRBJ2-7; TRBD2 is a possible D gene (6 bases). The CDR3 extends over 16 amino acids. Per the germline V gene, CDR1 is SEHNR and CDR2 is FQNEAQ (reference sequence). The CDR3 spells CSSSLGGTGTTYEQYF. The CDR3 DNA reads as TGTTCCAGCAGCTTAGGTGGGACTGGGACGACCTACGAGCAGTACTTC. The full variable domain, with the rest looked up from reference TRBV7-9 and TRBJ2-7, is DTGVSQNPRHKITKRGQNVTFRCDPISEHNRLYWYRQTLGQGPEFLTYFQNEAQLEKSRLLSDRFSAERPKGSFSTLEIQRTEQGDSAMYLCSSSLGGTGTTYEQYFGPGTRLTVT.

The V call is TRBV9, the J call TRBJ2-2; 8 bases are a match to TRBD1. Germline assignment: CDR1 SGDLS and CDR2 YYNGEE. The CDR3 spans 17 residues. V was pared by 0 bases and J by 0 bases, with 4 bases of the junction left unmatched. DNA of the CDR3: TGTGCCAGCAGCGTAGGGGTGGGACAGGCGAACACCGGGGAGCTGTTTTTT. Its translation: CASSVGVGQANTGELFF.

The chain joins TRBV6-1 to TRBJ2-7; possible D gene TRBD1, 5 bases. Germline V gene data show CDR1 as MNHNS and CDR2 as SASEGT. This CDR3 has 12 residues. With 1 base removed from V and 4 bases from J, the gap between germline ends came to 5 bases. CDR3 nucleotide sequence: TGTGCCAGCAGTGAAGACAGGTACGAGCAGTACTTC. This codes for CASSEDRYEQYF.

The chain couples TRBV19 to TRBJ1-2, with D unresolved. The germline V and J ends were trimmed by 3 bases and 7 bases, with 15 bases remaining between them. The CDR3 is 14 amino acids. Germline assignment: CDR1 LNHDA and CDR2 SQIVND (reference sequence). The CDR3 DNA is TGTGCCAGTAGTATTTTACGGCCCGCAGGTGGCTACACCTTC. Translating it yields CASSILRPAGGYTF.

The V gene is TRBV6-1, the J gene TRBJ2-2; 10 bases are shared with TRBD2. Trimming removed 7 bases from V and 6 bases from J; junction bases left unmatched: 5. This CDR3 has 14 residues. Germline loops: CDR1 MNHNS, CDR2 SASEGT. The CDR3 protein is CASKGLAWAGELFF. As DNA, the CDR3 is TGTGCCAGCAAGGGACTAGCGTGGGCCGGGGAGCTGTTTTTT.